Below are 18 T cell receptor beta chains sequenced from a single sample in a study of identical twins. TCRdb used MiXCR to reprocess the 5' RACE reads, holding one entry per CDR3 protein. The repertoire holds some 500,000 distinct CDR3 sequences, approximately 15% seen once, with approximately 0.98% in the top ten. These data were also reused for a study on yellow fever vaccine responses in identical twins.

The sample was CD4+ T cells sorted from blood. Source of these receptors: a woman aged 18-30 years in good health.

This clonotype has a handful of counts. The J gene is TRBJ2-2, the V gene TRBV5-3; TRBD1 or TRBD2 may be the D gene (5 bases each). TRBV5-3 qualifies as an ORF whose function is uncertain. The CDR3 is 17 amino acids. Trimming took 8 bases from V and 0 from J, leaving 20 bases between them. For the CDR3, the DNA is TGTGCCAGTCACCCCCGGGACCCCGTAGCGAACACCGGGGAGCTGTTTTTT. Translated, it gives CASHPRDPVANTGELFF.

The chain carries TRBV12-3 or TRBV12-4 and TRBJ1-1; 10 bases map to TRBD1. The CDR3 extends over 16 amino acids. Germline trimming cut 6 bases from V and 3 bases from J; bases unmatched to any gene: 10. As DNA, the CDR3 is TGTGCCAGCAGCCCTGGGACAGGGGTTGTGGACACTGAAGCTTTCTTT. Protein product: CASSPGTGVVDTEAFF.

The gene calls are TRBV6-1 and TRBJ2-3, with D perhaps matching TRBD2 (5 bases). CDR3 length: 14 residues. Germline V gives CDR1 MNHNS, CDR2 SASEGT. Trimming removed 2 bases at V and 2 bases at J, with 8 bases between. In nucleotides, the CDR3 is TGTGCCAGCAGTGAACGGGGTCCCACAGATACGCAGTATTTT. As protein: CASSERGPTDTQYF.

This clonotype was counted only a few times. DNA of the CDR3: TGCAGCGGAACAGGCACAGATACGCAGTATTTT. This encodes CSGTGTDTQYF. The chain combines TRBV29-1 with TRBJ2-3, with D hard to call. CDR3 length equals 11 residues. Germline V gives CDR1 SQVTM, CDR2 ANQGSEA. Trimming left V 7 bases short and J 1 base short, with 6 bases between.

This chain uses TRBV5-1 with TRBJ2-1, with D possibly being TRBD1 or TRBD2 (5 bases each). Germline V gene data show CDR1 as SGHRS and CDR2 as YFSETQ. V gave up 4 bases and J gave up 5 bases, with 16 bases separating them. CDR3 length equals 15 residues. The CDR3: CASSTRDGAHNEQFF. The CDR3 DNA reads TGCGCCAGCAGCACCCGCGACGGGGCCCACAATGAGCAGTTCTTC. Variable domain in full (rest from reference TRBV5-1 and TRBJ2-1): KAGVTQTPRYLIKTRGQQVTLSCSPISGHRSVSWYQQTPGQGLQFLFEYFSETQRNKGNFPGRFSGRQFSNSRSEMNVSTLELGDSALYLCASSTRDGAHNEQFFGPGTRLTVL.

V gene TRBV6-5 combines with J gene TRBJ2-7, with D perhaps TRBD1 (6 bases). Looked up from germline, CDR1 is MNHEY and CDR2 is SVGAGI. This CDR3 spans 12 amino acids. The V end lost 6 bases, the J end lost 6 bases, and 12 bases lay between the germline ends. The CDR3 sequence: CASSRKTGEQYF. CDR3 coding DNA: TGTGCCAGCAGCAGAAAGACAGGCGAGCAGTACTTC.

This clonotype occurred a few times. CDR3 in amino acids: CASSLPTRRSPTDTQYF. DNA of the CDR3: TGTGCCAGCAGTTTACCCACTCGAAGAAGCCCCACAGATACGCAGTATTTT. V is TRBV28 and J is TRBJ2-3, with unresolved D. V was pared by 2 bases and J by 2 bases, with 17 bases between. The CDR3 length is 17 residues. The germline V gene has CDR1 MDHEN and CDR2 SYDVKM.

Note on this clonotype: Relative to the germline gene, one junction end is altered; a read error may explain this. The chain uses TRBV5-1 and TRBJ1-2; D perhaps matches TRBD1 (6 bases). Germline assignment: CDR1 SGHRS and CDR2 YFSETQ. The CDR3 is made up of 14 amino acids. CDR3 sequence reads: CASSLRGGQYGFTF. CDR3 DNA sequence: TGCGCCAGCAGCTTGCGGGGGGGCCAATATGGCTTCACCTTC.

CDR3 amino acids: CASSLAGKGQETQYF. The CDR3, as DNA: TGCGCCAGCAGCTTGGCGGGGAAAGGGCAAGAGACCCAGTACTTC. The chain couples TRBV5-1 to TRBJ2-5, with D possibly matching TRBD2 (5 bases). Germline values: CDR1 SGHRS, CDR2 YFSETQ. The V gene lost 0 bases and the J gene lost 2 bases, with 11 bases spanning the gap. This CDR3 has 15 amino acids.

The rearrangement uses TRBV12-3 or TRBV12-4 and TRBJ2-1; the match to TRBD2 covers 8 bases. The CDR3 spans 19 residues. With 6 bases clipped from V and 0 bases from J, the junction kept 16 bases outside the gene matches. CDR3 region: CASSPTSGGSRASYNEQFF. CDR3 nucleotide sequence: TGTGCCAGCAGCCCTACTAGCGGAGGGTCGAGGGCCTCCTACAATGAGCAGTTCTTC.

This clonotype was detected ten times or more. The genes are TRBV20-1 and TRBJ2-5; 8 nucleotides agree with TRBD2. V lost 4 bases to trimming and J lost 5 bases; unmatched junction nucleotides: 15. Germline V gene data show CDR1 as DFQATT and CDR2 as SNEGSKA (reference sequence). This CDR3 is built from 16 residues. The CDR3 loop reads CSATPGLAGLRETQYF. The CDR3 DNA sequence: TGCAGTGCTACCCCGGGGCTAGCGGGCTTACGCGAGACCCAGTACTTC.

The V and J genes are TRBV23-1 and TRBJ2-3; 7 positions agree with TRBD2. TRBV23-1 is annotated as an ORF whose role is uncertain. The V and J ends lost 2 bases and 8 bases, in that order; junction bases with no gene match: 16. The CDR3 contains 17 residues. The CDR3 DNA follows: TGCGCCAGCAGTCAAAGCGGGGCAGTCCCAAAGGATAGTACGCAGTATTTT. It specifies CASSQSGAVPKDSTQYF.

The CDR3 sequence is CASSLGPLGGANTGELFF. In DNA form, the CDR3 reads TGTGCCAGCAGCTTAGGGCCCTTAGGCGGGGCGAACACCGGGGAGCTGTTTTTT. The chain employs TRBV11-1 and TRBJ2-2; TRBD2 is a possible D gene (6 bases). This CDR3 comprises 18 residues. In germline, CDR1 is SGHAT, CDR2 FQDESV (reference sequence). The V end was cut by 1 base, the J end by 0 bases, with 15 bases between.

The CDR3 nucleotides read TGTGCCAGCAGCCCTACGGATTACCCTACGACAGATACGCAGTATTTT. Its translation: CASSPTDYPTTDTQYF. V usage is TRBV9 and J usage is TRBJ2-3, with D unclear. Trimming took off 4 bases at V and 3 bases at J, with 18 bases between the two ends. The germline V gene encodes CDR1 SGDLS and CDR2 YYNGEE. The CDR3 has 16 residues.

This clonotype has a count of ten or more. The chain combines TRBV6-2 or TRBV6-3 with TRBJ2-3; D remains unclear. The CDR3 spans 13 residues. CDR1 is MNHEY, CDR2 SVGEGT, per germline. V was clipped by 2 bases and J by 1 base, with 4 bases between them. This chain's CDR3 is CASSYGGTDTQYF. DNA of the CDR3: TGTGCCAGCAGTTACGGGGGCACAGATACGCAGTATTTT.

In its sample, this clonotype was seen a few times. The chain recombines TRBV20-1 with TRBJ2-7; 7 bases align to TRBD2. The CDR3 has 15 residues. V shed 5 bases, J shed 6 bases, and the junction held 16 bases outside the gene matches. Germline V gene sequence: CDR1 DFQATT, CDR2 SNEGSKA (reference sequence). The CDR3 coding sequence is TGCAGTGCTCCCCTCGGCGGACTAGGGTTCTCCGAGCAGTACTTC. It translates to CSAPLGGLGFSEQYF.

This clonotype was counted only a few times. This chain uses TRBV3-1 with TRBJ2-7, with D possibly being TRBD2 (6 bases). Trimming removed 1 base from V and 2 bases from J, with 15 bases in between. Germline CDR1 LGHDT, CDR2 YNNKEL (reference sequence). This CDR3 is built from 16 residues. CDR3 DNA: TGTGCCAGCAGCCAAGCTCGGCCTAGCGACCCCTACGAGCAGTACTTC. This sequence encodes CASSQARPSDPYEQYF.

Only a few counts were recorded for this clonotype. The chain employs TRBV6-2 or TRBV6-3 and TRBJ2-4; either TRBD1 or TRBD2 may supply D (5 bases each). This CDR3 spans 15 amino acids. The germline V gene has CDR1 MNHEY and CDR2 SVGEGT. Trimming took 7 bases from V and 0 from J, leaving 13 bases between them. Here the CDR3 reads CASKPGTIAKNIQYF. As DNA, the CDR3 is TGTGCCAGCAAGCCAGGGACCATAGCCAAAAACATTCAGTACTTC.